Sequencing of this T cell receptor (beta chain) was carried out in a study of spatial heterogeneity in lung cancer. Overall study findings and caveats: Intratumoral expanded alpha and beta TCR counts were found to track tumor mutation counts.

Using its own MiXCR run on the 5' RACE reads, TCRdb lists one record per CDR3 protein. The top ten clones hold 22% of a sample with about 11,000 distinct CDR3 sequences, roughly 7.9% of them seen once. Time point reported: sample taken at primary tumor resection. Unsorted whole RNA samples from tumor, nontumor lung or frozen PBMC were sequenced. This clonotype was counted a few times. Its antigen is currently unknown. Relative to the germline gene, one junction end is altered; a read error may explain this. This CDR3 has 15 amino acids. The germline CDR1 and CDR2 sequences are SGHTA and FQGNSA. This sequence was found in a female donor with early-stage non-small cell lung cancer. The material was lung tumor tissue, obtained at surgery. J is TRBJ2-5 and V is TRBV7-2; 7 bases are shared with TRBD1. In DNA form, the CDR3 reads TGTGCCAGCAGCCCCGGGACAGCGTACCAAGAGACCGAGTACTTC. This encodes CASSPGTAYQETEYF.